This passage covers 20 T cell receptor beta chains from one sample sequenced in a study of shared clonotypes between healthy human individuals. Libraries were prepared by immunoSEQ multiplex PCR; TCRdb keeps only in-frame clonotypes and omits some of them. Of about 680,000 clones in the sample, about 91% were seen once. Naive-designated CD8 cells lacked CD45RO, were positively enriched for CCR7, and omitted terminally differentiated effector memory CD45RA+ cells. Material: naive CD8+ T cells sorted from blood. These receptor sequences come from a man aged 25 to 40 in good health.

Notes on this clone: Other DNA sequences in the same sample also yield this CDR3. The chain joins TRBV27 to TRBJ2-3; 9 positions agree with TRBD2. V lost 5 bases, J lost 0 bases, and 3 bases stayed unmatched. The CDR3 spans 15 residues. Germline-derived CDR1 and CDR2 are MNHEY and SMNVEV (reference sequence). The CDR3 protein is CASSPLAGSTDTQYF. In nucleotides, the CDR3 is TGTGCCAGCAGTCCACTAGCGGGTAGCACAGATACGCAGTATTTT.

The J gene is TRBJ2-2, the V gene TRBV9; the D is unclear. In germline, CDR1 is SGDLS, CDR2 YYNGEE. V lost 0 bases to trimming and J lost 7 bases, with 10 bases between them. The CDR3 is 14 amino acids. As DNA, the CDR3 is TGTGCCAGCAGCGTAGAGGGTGAGGACGGGGAGCTGTTTTTT. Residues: CASSVEGEDGELFF.

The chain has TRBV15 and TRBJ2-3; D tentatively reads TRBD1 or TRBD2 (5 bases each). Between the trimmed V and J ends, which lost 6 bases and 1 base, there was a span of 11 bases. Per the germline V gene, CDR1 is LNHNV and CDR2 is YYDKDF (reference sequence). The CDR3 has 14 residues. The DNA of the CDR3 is TGTGCCACCAGACAGGACTGGGGCACAGATACGCAGTATTTT. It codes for CATRQDWGTDTQYF.

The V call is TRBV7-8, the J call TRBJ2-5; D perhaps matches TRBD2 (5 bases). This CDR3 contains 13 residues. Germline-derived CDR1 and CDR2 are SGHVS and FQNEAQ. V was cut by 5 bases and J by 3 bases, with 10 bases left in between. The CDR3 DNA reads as TGTGCCAGCAGCCCCGGAGCGGAAGAGACCCAGTACTTC. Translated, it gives CASSPGAEETQYF. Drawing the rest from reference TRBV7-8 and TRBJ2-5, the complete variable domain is GAGVSQSPRYKVAKRGQDVALRCDPISGHVSLFWYQQALGQGPEFLTYFQNEAQLDKSGLPSDRFFAERPEGSVSTLKIQRTQQEDSAVYLCASSPGAEETQYFGPGTRLLVL.

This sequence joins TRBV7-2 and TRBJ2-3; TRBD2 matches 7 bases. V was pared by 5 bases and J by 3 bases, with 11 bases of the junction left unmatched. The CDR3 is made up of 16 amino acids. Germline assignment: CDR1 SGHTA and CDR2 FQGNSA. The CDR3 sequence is CASSAGTTRKTDTQYF. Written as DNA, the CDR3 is TGTGCCAGCAGCGCCGGGACTACCCGAAAAACAGATACGCAGTATTTT.

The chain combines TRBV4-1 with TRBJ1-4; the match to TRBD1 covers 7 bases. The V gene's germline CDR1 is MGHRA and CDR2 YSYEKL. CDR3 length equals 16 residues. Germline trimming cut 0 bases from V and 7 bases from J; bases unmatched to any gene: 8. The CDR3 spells CASSQEPGQMVEKLFF. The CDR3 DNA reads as TGCGCCAGCAGCCAAGAACCGGGACAGATGGTTGAAAAACTGTTTTTT.

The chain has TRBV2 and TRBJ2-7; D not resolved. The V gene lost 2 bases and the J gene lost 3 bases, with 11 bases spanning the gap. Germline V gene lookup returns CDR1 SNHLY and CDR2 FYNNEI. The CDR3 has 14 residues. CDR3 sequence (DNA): TGTGCCAGCAGTGAAAATGGTTTAGACTACGAGCAGTACTTC. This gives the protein CASSENGLDYEQYF.

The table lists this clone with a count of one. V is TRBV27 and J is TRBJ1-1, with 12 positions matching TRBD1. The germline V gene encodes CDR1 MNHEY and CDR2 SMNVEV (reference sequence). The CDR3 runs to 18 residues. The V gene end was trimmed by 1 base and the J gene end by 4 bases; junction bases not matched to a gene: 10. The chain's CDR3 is CASSLLPGQGARGTEAFF. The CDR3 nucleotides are TGTGCCAGCAGTTTATTACCGGGACAGGGGGCGCGAGGCACTGAAGCTTTCTTT.

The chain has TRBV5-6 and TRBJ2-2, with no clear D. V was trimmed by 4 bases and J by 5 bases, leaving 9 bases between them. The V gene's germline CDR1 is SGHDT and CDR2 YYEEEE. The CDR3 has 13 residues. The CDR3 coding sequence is TGTGCCAGCAGCATGAGACCTACCGGGGAGCTGTTTTTT. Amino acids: CASSMRPTGELFF.

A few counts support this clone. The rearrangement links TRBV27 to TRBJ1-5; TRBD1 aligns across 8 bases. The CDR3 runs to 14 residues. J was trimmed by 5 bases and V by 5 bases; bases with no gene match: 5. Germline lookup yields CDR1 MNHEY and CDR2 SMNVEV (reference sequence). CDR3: CASSQGTGHQPQHF. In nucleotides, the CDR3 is TGTGCCAGCAGTCAAGGGACAGGTCATCAGCCCCAGCATTTT.

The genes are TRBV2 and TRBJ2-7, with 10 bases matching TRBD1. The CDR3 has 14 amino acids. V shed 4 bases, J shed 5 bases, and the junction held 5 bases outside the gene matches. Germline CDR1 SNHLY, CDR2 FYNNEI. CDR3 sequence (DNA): TGTGCCAGCAGTGCCGGGACAGGGGACGACGAGCAGTACTTC. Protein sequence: CASSAGTGDDEQYF. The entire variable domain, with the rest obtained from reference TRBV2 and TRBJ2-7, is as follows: EPEVTQTPSHQVTQMGQEVILRCVPISNHLYFYWYRQILGQKVEFLVSFYNNEISEKSEIFDDQFSVERPDGSNFTLKIRSTKLEDSAMYFCASSAGTGDDEQYFGPGTRLTVT.

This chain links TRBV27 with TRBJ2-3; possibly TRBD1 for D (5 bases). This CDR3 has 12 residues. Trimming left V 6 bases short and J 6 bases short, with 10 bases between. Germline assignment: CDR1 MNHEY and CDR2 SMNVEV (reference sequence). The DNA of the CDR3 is TGTGCCAGCAGGGGGCTCGAGGATACGCAGTATTTT. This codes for CASRGLEDTQYF.

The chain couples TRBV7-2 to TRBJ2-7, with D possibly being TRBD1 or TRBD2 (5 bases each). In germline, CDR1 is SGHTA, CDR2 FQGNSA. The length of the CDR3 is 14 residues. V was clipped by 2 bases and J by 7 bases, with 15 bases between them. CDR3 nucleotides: TGTGCCAGCAGCTTACAAGACGGGACGTGGGAGCAGTACTTC. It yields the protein CASSLQDGTWEQYF.

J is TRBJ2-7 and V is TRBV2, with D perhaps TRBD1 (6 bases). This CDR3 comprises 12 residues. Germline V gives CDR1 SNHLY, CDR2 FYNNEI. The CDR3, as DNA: TGTGCAATACAGGGTAGAAGGGACGAGCAGTACTTC. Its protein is CAIQGRRDEQYF.

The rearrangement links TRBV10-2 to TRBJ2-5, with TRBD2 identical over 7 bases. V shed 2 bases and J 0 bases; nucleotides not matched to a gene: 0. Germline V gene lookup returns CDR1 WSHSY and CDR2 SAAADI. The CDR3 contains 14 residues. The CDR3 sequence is CASSESGNQETQYF. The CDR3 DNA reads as TGCGCCAGCAGTGAGAGCGGGAACCAAGAGACCCAGTACTTC.

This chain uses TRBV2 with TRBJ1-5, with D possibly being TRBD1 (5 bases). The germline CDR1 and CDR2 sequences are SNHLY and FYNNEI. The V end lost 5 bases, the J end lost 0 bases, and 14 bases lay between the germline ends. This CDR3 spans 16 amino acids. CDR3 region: CASSSTGDDSNQPQHF. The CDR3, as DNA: TGTGCCAGCAGTTCAACCGGGGACGATAGCAATCAGCCCCAGCATTTT.

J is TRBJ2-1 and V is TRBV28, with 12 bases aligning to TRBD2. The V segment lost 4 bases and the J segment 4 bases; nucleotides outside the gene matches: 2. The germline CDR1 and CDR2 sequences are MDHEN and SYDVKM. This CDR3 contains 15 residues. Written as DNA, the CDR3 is TGTGCCAGCAGTTCAGGACTAGCGGGGTACAATGAGCAGTTCTTC. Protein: CASSSGLAGYNEQFF.

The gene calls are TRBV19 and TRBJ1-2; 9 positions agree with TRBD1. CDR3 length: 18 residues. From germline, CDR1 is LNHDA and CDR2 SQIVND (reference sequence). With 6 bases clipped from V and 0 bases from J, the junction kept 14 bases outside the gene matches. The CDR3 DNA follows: TGTGCCAGTAGGGGGCTGGACAGGGGAAGTCCAGCTAACTATGGCTACACCTTC. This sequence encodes CASRGLDRGSPANYGYTF. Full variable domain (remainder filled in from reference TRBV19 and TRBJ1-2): DGGITQSPKYLFRKEGQNVTLSCEQNLNHDAMYWYRQDPGQGLRLIYYSQIVNDFQKGDIAEGYSVSREKKESFPLTVTSAQKNPTAFYLCASRGLDRGSPANYGYTFGSGTRLTVV.

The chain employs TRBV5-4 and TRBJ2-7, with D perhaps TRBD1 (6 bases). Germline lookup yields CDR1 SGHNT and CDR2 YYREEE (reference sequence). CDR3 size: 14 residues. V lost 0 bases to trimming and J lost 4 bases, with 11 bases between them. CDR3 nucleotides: TGTGCCAGCAGCTTGGGCCTACAGGGTTACGAGCAGTACTTC. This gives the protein CASSLGLQGYEQYF.

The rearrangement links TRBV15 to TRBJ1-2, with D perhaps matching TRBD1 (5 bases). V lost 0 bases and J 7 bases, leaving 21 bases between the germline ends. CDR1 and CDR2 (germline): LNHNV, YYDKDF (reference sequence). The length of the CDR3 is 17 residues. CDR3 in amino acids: CATSRDYQTGGLGGYTF. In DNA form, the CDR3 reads TGTGCCACCAGCAGAGATTACCAAACGGGGGGTCTCGGTGGCTACACCTTC.